The clone carrying this T cell receptor (beta chain) showed up just once. Its antigen is undetermined. CDR1 is MRHNA and CDR2 is SNTAGT in the germline V gene. CDR3 length: 14 amino acids. V gave up 2 bases and J gave up 4 bases, with 6 bases separating them. Measured with immunoSEQ multiplex PCR; TCRdb has only the in-frame clones, and not every one. This table has 12,000 to 15,000 clones, roughly 69% appearing once. These data belong to a study of chemoradiotherapy in HPV16-positive cancers. Repertoires were sampled repeatedly during chemoradiotherapy. Whole-study findings and limits: HPV-responsive T-cell expansion during chemoradiotherapy was linked to improved recurrence-free survival in HPV16-positive patients.

The chain uses TRBV6-4 and TRBJ2-6; D ambiguous. The clonotype comes from a human donor with HPV-associated anogenital cancer. The sample here was taken from a patient who underwent chemoradiotherapy. The CDR3 nucleotides read TGTGCCAGCAGTGACACATCGGGGGCCAACGTCCTGACTTTC. As protein: CASSDTSGANVLTF.